This TCR beta chain stems from a study of beta chain features in type 1 diabetes. Expressed TCRB transcripts were sequenced after all isolated RNA was converted to cDNA. Data came from immunoSEQ multiplex PCR; TCRdb stores just in-frame clones and leaves some out. Altogether under 250,000 clones are present, more than 11% being singletons, with the ten largest covering approximately 0.018%. Points from the study as a whole: For Type 1 diabetes patients, all four CD4+ subsets carried TCRB CDR3s that were moderately but significantly shorter.

This clone was found a few times. The antigen is not known. The sequenced sample consisted of naive CD4+ T cells from blood. The sequence was obtained from a man younger than 40 with type 1 diabetes.

The CDR3 protein is CASSPLAESTDTQYF. The DNA of the CDR3 is TGTGCCAGCTCACCCTTAGCGGAAAGCACAGATACGCAGTATTTT. The V call is TRBV18, the J call TRBJ2-3; possible D gene TRBD2, 6 bases. Germline values: CDR1 KGHSH, CDR2 LQKENI. The CDR3 is 15 residues long. The ends were cut back, 3 bases at V and 0 bases at J, with 10 bases in the middle.